The 25 T cell receptor beta chains reported below all come from one sample, sequenced in a study of blood T cells in healthy people across ages (dated by TCRdb to between 2015 and 2016). The library was prepared using 5' RACE. Sequencing took place on an Illumina HiSeq 2500. The second PCR ran for about 6 to 12 cycles and used a J-beta primer mix along with a sample-barcoded 5' primer. TCRdb cleaned the public reads at Q25 with fastp, built clones with MiXCR and kept in-frame beta chains. Identical CDR3 protein sequences are pooled into one entry, listed with their most common genes and DNA. The sample table lists hundreds of thousands of distinct CDR3 sequences, 47% of them with a count of one. The ten most abundant clones make up roughly 24% of the sample. The specimen sequenced was blood. The receptor set was obtained from a man at least 80 years old in good health.

The rearrangement links TRBV20-1 to TRBJ1-2; TRBD1 matches 8 bases. CDR3 length: 14 residues. Per the germline V gene, CDR1 is DFQATT and CDR2 is SNEGSKA (reference sequence). The ends lost 5 bases at V and 3 bases at J; junction bases unmatched: 8. CDR3 loop: CSAPGQGVDYGYTF. The DNA of the CDR3 is TGCAGTGCTCCTGGACAGGGCGTGGACTATGGCTACACCTTC.

This clonotype was counted ten times or more. The chain has TRBV6-5 and TRBJ2-5, with a weak D call TRBD1 (5 bases). CDR1 is MNHEY and CDR2 is SVGAGI in the germline V gene. V lost 4 bases and J 2 bases, leaving 14 bases between the germline ends. The CDR3 is 15 amino acids. The DNA of the CDR3 is TGTGCCAGCAGTTCTAGGACAAGATCACAAGAGACCCAGTACTTC. Translation: CASSSRTRSQETQYF.

This clonotype has more than one count but fewer than ten. This rearrangement joins TRBV20-1 to TRBJ1-2, with D perhaps TRBD1 (6 bases). CDR3 length: 14 amino acids. The V and J ends lost 0 bases and 3 bases respectively, with 11 bases between them. Germline V gene data show CDR1 as DFQATT and CDR2 as SNEGSKA (reference sequence). CDR3 nucleotides: TGCAGTGCTAGAGATACAGGGTCGGACTATGGCTACACCTTC. Translated: CSARDTGSDYGYTF.

The chain employs TRBV7-2 and TRBJ2-7; possible D gene TRBD1, 6 bases. Trimming pared 1 base from V and 3 bases from J, leaving 13 bases between. Germline CDR1 is SGHTA and CDR2 is FQGNSA. This CDR3 is built from 15 residues. The CDR3 region has the DNA TGTGCCAGCAGCTTAGAGCCCGGACAGTTCTACGAGCAGTACTTC. Encoded protein: CASSLEPGQFYEQYF. The complete variable domain, with remaining parts taken from reference TRBV7-2 and TRBJ2-7, reads GAGVSQSPSNKVTEKGKDVELRCDPISGHTALYWYRQSLGQGLEFLIYFQGNSAPDKSGLPSDRFSAERTGGSVSTLTIQRTQQEDSAVYLCASSLEPGQFYEQYFGPGTRLTVT.

This chain links TRBV12-3 or TRBV12-4 with TRBJ2-5, with 7 bases fitting TRBD2. The CDR3 covers 18 residues. J gave up 5 bases and V 2 bases, and 17 bases lay outside the gene matches. The CDR3 here is CASSLNAGGRGFVETQYF. CDR3 bases: TGTGCCAGCAGTTTAAATGCGGGCGGGAGAGGATTTGTGGAGACCCAGTACTTC.

V is TRBV20-1 and J is TRBJ1-2; D gene unclear. CDR1 is DFQATT, CDR2 SNEGSKA, per germline (reference sequence). The V end lost 0 bases, the J end lost 0 bases, and 11 bases lay between the germline ends. The CDR3 covers 15 residues. The CDR3 region is CSARDRRFANYGYTF. In nucleotides, the CDR3 is TGCAGTGCTAGAGATAGACGGTTCGCTAACTATGGCTACACCTTC.

The genes are TRBV5-5 and TRBJ2-3, with 7 bases identical to TRBD1. J lost 6 bases, V lost 1 base, and 8 bases had no gene match. There are 15 residues in the CDR3. Germline V gene lookup returns CDR1 SGHKS and CDR2 YYEKEE (reference sequence). CDR3: CASSLLEGARDTQYF. CDR3 nucleotides: TGTGCCAGCAGCTTGCTTGAGGGGGCGCGGGATACGCAGTATTTT. The complete variable domain, with remaining parts taken from reference TRBV5-5 and TRBJ2-3, reads DAGVTQSPTHLIKTRGQQVTLRCSPISGHKSVSWYQQVLGQGPQFIFQYYEKEERGRGNFPDRFSARQFPNYSSELNVNALLLGDSALYLCASSLLEGARDTQYFGPGTRLTVL.

The rearrangement joins TRBV2 to TRBJ2-7; D ambiguous. The CDR3 extends over 12 amino acids. Per germline, CDR1 SNHLY and CDR2 FYNNEI. V lost 8 bases and J 5 bases, leaving 13 bases between the germline ends. The CDR3 DNA reads as TGTGCCAGCCGTGGTAGTTGGGACGAGCAGTACTTC. This encodes CASRGSWDEQYF.

The chain employs TRBV4-1 and TRBJ1-4; TRBD1 is a possible D gene (5 bases). The V gene's germline CDR1 is MGHRA and CDR2 YSYEKL. V was clipped by 0 bases and J by 11 bases, with 13 bases between them. The CDR3 runs 14 residues. CDR3 nucleotides: TGCGCCAGCAGCCAAGATGGGGGGGTATGGAAACTGTTTTTT. Translated, it gives CASSQDGGVWKLFF.

This clonotype was counted between two and nine times. The genes are TRBV7-2 and TRBJ2-3; TRBD2 agrees at 9 bases. The CDR3 length is 19 residues. After removal of 1 base from V and 4 bases from J, the junction contained 15 bases not matched to a gene. Per the germline V gene, CDR1 is SGHTA and CDR2 is FQGNSA. In DNA, the CDR3 is TGTGCCAGCAGCTTAGTAGCGGGGGATAGTCCCGGGCAAGCAGATACGCAGTATTTT. Amino acids: CASSLVAGDSPGQADTQYF.

The rearrangement links TRBV15 to TRBJ1-5; D uncertain. CDR3 length: 14 residues. Germline lookup yields CDR1 LNHNV and CDR2 YYDKDF (reference sequence). Between the trimmed V and J ends, which lost 0 bases and 5 bases, there was a span of 8 bases. DNA of the CDR3: TGTGCCACCAGCAGAGACCCGGACTATCAGCCCCAGCATTTT. It codes for CATSRDPDYQPQHF.

V is TRBV4-1 and J is TRBJ2-7; D unclear. This CDR3 contains 11 residues. Per the germline V gene, CDR1 is MGHRA and CDR2 is YSYEKL. The V end was cut by 0 bases, the J end by 7 bases, with 4 bases between. CDR3 protein: CASSQEDEQYF. In nucleotides, the CDR3 is TGCGCCAGCAGCCAAGAGGATGAGCAGTACTTC.

This clonotype was recorded many times. The gene calls are TRBV6-5 and TRBJ2-3; D is uncertain. V lost 4 bases and J 1 base, leaving 12 bases between the germline ends. Germline V CDR1 and CDR2: MNHEY, SVGAGI. This CDR3 has 15 amino acids. CDR3 DNA: TGTGCCAGCAGTTCACTTAGCTCGGGCACAGATACGCAGTATTTT. It yields the protein CASSSLSSGTDTQYF.

The chain joins TRBV7-2 to TRBJ2-3; 12 bases are shared with TRBD2. Losses at the gene ends were 5 bases for V and 5 bases for J; bases not matched to a gene: 8. The germline V gene has CDR1 SGHTA and CDR2 FQGNSA. The CDR3 covers 16 residues. The CDR3 here is CASSIGLAGFLDTQYF. The CDR3 coding sequence is TGTGCCAGCAGCATCGGACTAGCGGGATTTCTAGATACGCAGTATTTT.

The chain links TRBV3-1 to TRBJ2-1, with D perhaps being TRBD1 or TRBD2 (5 bases each). The V end lost 6 bases, the J end lost 10 bases, and 25 bases lay between the germline ends. The length of the CDR3 is 16 residues. CDR1 and CDR2 from the germline V gene are LGHDT and YNNKEL (reference sequence). CDR3 nucleotides: TGTGCCAGCAGGGACACCGGGACCGGCCTTCGGTTAGAGCAGTTCTTC. This sequence encodes CASRDTGTGLRLEQFF.

This clonotype was counted a few times. The chain has TRBV5-1 and TRBJ2-7, with D unresolved. Germline-derived CDR1 and CDR2 are SGHRS and YFSETQ. V shed 7 bases and J shed 0 bases, with 11 bases lying between them. This CDR3 has 13 amino acids. DNA of the CDR3: TGCGCCAGCGGGGAACAGAGCTCCTACGAGCAGTACTTC. As protein: CASGEQSSYEQYF. The full variable domain, completed using reference TRBV5-1 and TRBJ2-7, is KAGVTQTPRYLIKTRGQQVTLSCSPISGHRSVSWYQQTPGQGLQFLFEYFSETQRNKGNFPGRFSGRQFSNSRSEMNVSTLELGDSALYLCASGEQSSYEQYFGPGTRLTVT.

This chain links TRBV5-1 with TRBJ1-1, with a possible D match to TRBD1 (6 bases). The V end was cut by 0 bases, the J end by 4 bases, with 7 bases between. The CDR3 runs to 13 residues. Germline V lookup: CDR1 SGHRS, CDR2 YFSETQ. Here the CDR3 reads CASSLGQATEAFF. The CDR3 region has the DNA TGCGCCAGCAGCTTGGGACAGGCCACTGAAGCTTTCTTT.

This chain connects TRBV10-3 to TRBJ2-3; 7 bases are shared with TRBD2. The V and J ends lost 8 bases and 0 bases, in that order; junction bases with no gene match: 2. This CDR3 is 13 amino acids long. The germline V gene encodes CDR1 ENHRY and CDR2 SYGVKD. The CDR3 is CAIASGSTDTQYF. The CDR3 DNA sequence: TGTGCCATCGCTAGCGGCAGCACAGATACGCAGTATTTT.

This chain connects TRBV20-1 to TRBJ2-3; tentatively, D is TRBD1 or TRBD2 (5 bases each). Per the germline V gene, CDR1 is DFQATT and CDR2 is SNEGSKA (reference sequence). V lost 7 bases and J 9 bases, leaving 11 bases between the germline ends. The CDR3 is made up of 10 amino acids. CDR3 in amino acids: CSGVWGTQYF. CDR3 DNA: TGCAGTGGGGTCTGGGGGACGCAGTATTTT.

This chain uses TRBV5-1 with TRBJ2-2; 7 bases align to TRBD1. CDR3 size: 16 residues. J gave up 0 bases and V 2 bases, and 4 bases lay outside the gene matches. CDR1 is SGHRS, CDR2 YFSETQ, per germline. CDR3 sequence: CASSFIQGANTGELFF. CDR3 DNA sequence: TGCGCCAGCAGCTTCATCCAGGGGGCGAACACCGGGGAGCTGTTTTTT.

The J gene is TRBJ2-1, the V gene TRBV7-3, with D perhaps matching TRBD2 (6 bases). Germline lookup yields CDR1 SGHTA and CDR2 FQGTGA. The CDR3 covers 16 residues. Trimming stripped 5 bases from V and 7 bases from J, with 21 bases between. CDR3 sequence: CASSPLVGREDNEQFF. CDR3 DNA sequence: TGTGCCAGCAGCCCGTTGGTTGGGCGGGAAGATAATGAGCAGTTCTTC.

The V and J genes are TRBV2 and TRBJ2-5, with D maybe TRBD2 (5 bases). The CDR3 spans 13 residues. The V and J ends lost 11 bases and 4 bases respectively, with 17 bases between them. Germline-derived CDR1 and CDR2 are SNHLY and FYNNEI. CDR3 sequence reads: CAGRRELGETQYF. The CDR3 DNA follows: TGTGCCGGGAGAAGGGAGCTGGGAGAGACCCAGTACTTC.

The V call is TRBV7-9, the J call TRBJ2-1; 11 nucleotides line up with TRBD2. Germline CDR1 and CDR2: SEHNR and FQNEAQ (reference sequence). The V segment lost 5 bases and the J segment 5 bases; nucleotides outside the gene matches: 14. This CDR3 region has 18 residues. CDR3 in DNA: TGTGCCAGCAGCCGGGCTCCCTTACTAGCGGGGGCCAACAATGAGCAGTTCTTC. It specifies CASSRAPLLAGANNEQFF.

This clonotype was seen a handful of times. The chain uses TRBV20-1 and TRBJ1-1, with D hard to call. Looked up from germline, CDR1 is DFQATT and CDR2 is SNEGSKA (reference sequence). V lost 0 bases, J lost 2 bases, and 7 bases lay in between. This CDR3 comprises 13 residues. The CDR3 spells CSAREGYNTEAFF. The CDR3 DNA is TGCAGTGCTAGAGAGGGTTACAACACTGAAGCTTTCTTT.

The rearrangement joins TRBV3-1 to TRBJ1-4, with unresolved D. The CDR3 extends over 13 amino acids. V shed 1 base and J shed 8 bases, with 8 bases lying between them. Germline values: CDR1 LGHDT, CDR2 YNNKEL (reference sequence). The CDR3, as DNA: TGTGCCAGCAGCCAAGGACACGCGGAAAAACTGTTTTTT. This encodes CASSQGHAEKLFF. Filled out from reference TRBV3-1 and TRBJ1-4, the complete variable domain reads DTAVSQTPKYLVTQMGNDKSIKCEQNLGHDTMYWYKQDSKKFLKIMFSYNNKELIINETVPNRFSPKSPDKAHLNLHINSLELGDSAVYFCASSQGHAEKLFFGSGTQLSVL.